This T cell receptor beta chain was observed in a study of cytomegalovirus exposure and HLA in healthy donors. In the PCR, 60 Vbeta and 13 Jbeta primers were used. This table comes from immunoSEQ multiplex PCR, and its TCRdb copy is limited to in-frame clones, with some not included. The table includes tens of thousands of clones, around 72% detected once. Germline V CDR1 and CDR2: LNHDA, SQIVND (reference sequence). This CDR3 is built from 16 residues. With V trimmed by 3 bases and J by 3 bases, 8 bases remained unmatched. Input material: PBMCs. The chain joins TRBV19 to TRBJ1-5, with TRBD1 identical over 7 bases. The TCR originated in a woman in her twenties or thirties in good health and CMV-seronegative. CDR3 loop: CASSILTGSANQPQHF. For the CDR3, the DNA is TGTGCCAGTAGTATCCTGACAGGGAGTGCCAATCAGCCCCAGCATTTT.